What follows are 20 T cell receptor beta chains derived from one specimen sequenced in a study of blood T cell repertoires in COVID-19. This table comes from immunoSEQ multiplex PCR, and its TCRdb copy is limited to in-frame clones, with some not included. The repertoire consists of 350,000 to 450,000 clones, with approximately 81% occurring once and the leading ten covering 3.5% to 4%. Sequenced input: peripheral blood. The receptors here all came from a woman between 18 and 29 years old with acute or convalescent COVID-19.

The chain combines TRBV6-2 or TRBV6-3 with TRBJ1-5, with a tentative D call TRBD1 (5 bases). CDR1 and CDR2 (germline): MNHEY, SVGEGT. Trimming removed 6 bases from V and 4 bases from J, with 13 bases in between. The CDR3 extends over 14 amino acids. In nucleotides, the CDR3 is TGTGCCAGCAGCGGCCGCAGGGAAAATCAGCCCCAGCATTTT. Amino acid sequence: CASSGRRENQPQHF.

Note on this clone: This sample also contains other DNA sequences that code for the same CDR3. The CDR3 nucleotides read TGCAGCGCAGACAGGGGAAGTAACACTGAAGCTTTCTTT. It is translated as CSADRGSNTEAFF. The chain joins TRBV29-1 to TRBJ1-1, with 8 positions matching TRBD1. Germline V gene lookup returns CDR1 SQVTM and CDR2 ANQGSEA. This CDR3 comprises 13 residues. J was trimmed by 2 bases and V by 7 bases; bases with no gene match: 6.

The genes are TRBV6-5 and TRBJ1-2; 10 nucleotides align to TRBD1. The trim removed 5 bases at V and 3 bases at J, leaving 6 bases unmatched. The germline V gene has CDR1 MNHEY and CDR2 SVGAGI. This CDR3 has 15 residues. The CDR3 DNA follows: TGTGCCAGCAGTATAACCGGGACAGGGGACTATGGCTACACCTTC. Translating it yields CASSITGTGDYGYTF.

This chain connects TRBV30 to TRBJ1-1, with 8 nucleotides matching TRBD1. The CDR3 has 15 amino acids. In germline, CDR1 is GTSNPN, CDR2 SVGIG (reference sequence). After removal of 0 bases from V and 4 bases from J, the junction contained 7 bases not matched to a gene. The CDR3 protein is CAWSVRDRRPTEAFF. The CDR3 region has the DNA TGTGCCTGGAGTGTTAGGGACAGGAGGCCCACTGAAGCTTTCTTT.

V is TRBV28 and J is TRBJ2-5; TRBD1 agrees at 10 bases. The germline V gene has CDR1 MDHEN and CDR2 SYDVKM. J lost 2 bases, V lost 7 bases, and 4 bases had no gene match. The CDR3 consists of 14 residues. The CDR3 DNA follows: TGTGCCAGCATCCCGGACAGGGGGCAAGAGACCCAGTACTTC. It encodes CASIPDRGQETQYF.

The V call is TRBV7-9, the J call TRBJ1-1, with a tentative D call TRBD1 (6 bases). CDR3 length equals 11 residues. Trimming pared 5 bases from V and 10 bases from J, leaving 11 bases between. The germline gives CDR1 SEHNR, CDR2 FQNEAQ (reference sequence). The CDR3 protein is CASSPGVSAFF. In DNA form, the CDR3 reads TGTGCCAGCAGCCCAGGGGTTTCAGCTTTCTTT.

The chain has TRBV6-5 and TRBJ2-7; D gene uncertain. V lost 2 bases, J lost 1 base, and 6 bases lay in between. CDR3 length: 13 amino acids. Germline CDR1 MNHEY, CDR2 SVGAGI. The CDR3 loop is CASSYSTSYEQYF. In nucleotides, the CDR3 is TGTGCCAGCAGTTACAGCACGTCCTACGAGCAGTACTTC.

V gene TRBV11-3 combines with J gene TRBJ1-5; no firm D call. Germline CDR1 is SGHNT and CDR2 is YENEEA. This CDR3 has 9 residues. Trimming stripped 8 bases from V and 11 bases from J, with 7 bases between. The DNA of the CDR3 is TGTGCCAGCCTTCCAGCCCAGCATTTT. Amino acids: CASLPAQHF.

This sequence joins TRBV6-1 and TRBJ2-7; TRBD2 agrees at 7 bases. The J segment lost 5 bases and the V segment lost 3 bases, leaving 4 bases of the junction unmatched. Germline V lookup: CDR1 MNHNS, CDR2 SASEGT. The CDR3 runs to 13 residues. CDR3 DNA sequence: TGTGCCAGCAGTGAGCCGGGACTACACGAGCAGTACTTC. Protein: CASSEPGLHEQYF.

The CDR3 nucleotides are TGTGCCAGCAGCGTAAGGGGGGGGTATGGCGAGCAGTACTTC. It specifies CASSVRGGYGEQYF. This chain links TRBV3-1 (or the pseudogene TRBV3-2) with TRBJ2-7; tentatively, D is TRBD2 (7 bases). V was shortened by 5 bases and J by 6 bases, with 17 bases between the two germline ends. The CDR3 is 14 amino acids. The V gene's germline CDR1 is LGHDT and CDR2 YNNKEL (reference sequence).

The chain links TRBV29-1 to TRBJ1-2, with D unresolved. Trimming removed 2 bases from V and 7 bases from J, with 11 bases in between. Germline CDR1 reads SQVTM; CDR2 reads ANQGSEA. This CDR3 has 12 residues. The CDR3 protein is CSVERPGGGYTF. In DNA, the CDR3 is TGCAGCGTTGAACGCCCCGGCGGTGGCTACACCTTC. The variable domain in full, completed from reference TRBV29-1 and TRBJ1-2, reads SAVISQKPSRDICQRGTSLTIQCQVDSQVTMMFWYRQQPGQSLTLIATANQGSEATYESGFVIDKFPISRPNLTFSTLTVSNMSPEDSSIYLCSVERPGGGYTFGSGTRLTVV.

J is TRBJ2-7 and V is TRBV10-3; 11 nucleotides match TRBD1. Germline values: CDR1 ENHRY, CDR2 SYGVKD. The J segment lost 4 bases and the V segment lost 3 bases, leaving 5 bases of the junction unmatched. The CDR3 totals 15 residues. CDR3 bases: TGTGCCATCAGTGATTTTGGGACAGGGGGGTACGAGCAGTACTTC. Translating gives CAISDFGTGGYEQYF.

The J gene is TRBJ2-7, the V gene TRBV19; tentatively, D is TRBD2 (5 bases). The CDR3 sequence is 13 residues long. Germline assignment: CDR1 LNHDA and CDR2 SQIVND (reference sequence). V was trimmed by 5 bases and J by 3 bases, leaving 11 bases between them. CDR3 in amino acids: CASSAGLSYEQYF. The CDR3 DNA sequence: TGTGCCAGTAGTGCAGGACTGAGCTACGAGCAGTACTTC. Using reference TRBV19 and TRBJ2-7 for the parts outside the CDR3, the full variable domain is DGGITQSPKYLFRKEGQNVTLSCEQNLNHDAMYWYRQDPGQGLRLIYYSQIVNDFQKGDIAEGYSVSREKKESFPLTVTSAQKNPTAFYLCASSAGLSYEQYFGPGTRLTVT.

V and J are TRBV5-1 and TRBJ2-5; D not resolved. Germline CDR1 and CDR2: SGHRS and YFSETQ. V was pared by 1 base and J by 7 bases, with 11 bases between. The CDR3 covers 13 residues. The CDR3 region is CASSLPVAGTQYF. The CDR3 DNA reads TGCGCCAGCAGCTTGCCTGTTGCAGGGACCCAGTACTTC.

This clone was observed many times. V gene TRBV13 combines with J gene TRBJ2-5; 9 nucleotides match TRBD2. Germline CDR1 and CDR2: PRHDT and FYEKMQ (reference sequence). The trim removed 0 bases at V and 0 bases at J, leaving 2 bases unmatched. The CDR3 has 16 amino acids. The CDR3 sequence: CASSLGSGGHQETQYF. In nucleotides, the CDR3 is TGTGCCAGCAGCTTAGGGAGCGGGGGGCACCAAGAGACCCAGTACTTC.

This clone showed up many times. The chain carries TRBV2 and TRBJ2-1; TRBD2 is a possible D gene (6 bases). V dropped 5 bases and J dropped 6 bases, with 17 bases sitting between them. The length of the CDR3 is 15 residues. The germline V gene encodes CDR1 SNHLY and CDR2 FYNNEI. In nucleotides, the CDR3 is TGTGCCAGCAGTCGTAGCGGCTTACCCCCCAATGAGCAGTTCTTC. Its protein is CASSRSGLPPNEQFF.

V and J are TRBV19 and TRBJ2-7; 7 bases line up with TRBD1. The CDR3 totals 15 residues. The germline gives CDR1 LNHDA, CDR2 SQIVND (reference sequence). V shed 3 bases, J shed 2 bases, and the junction held 7 bases outside the gene matches. The CDR3 region has the DNA TGTGCCAGTAGTATTAGTCAGGGGGTAACCTACGAGCAGTACTTC. Translating gives CASSISQGVTYEQYF. Full variable domain (remainder filled in from reference TRBV19 and TRBJ2-7): DGGITQSPKYLFRKEGQNVTLSCEQNLNHDAMYWYRQDPGQGLRLIYYSQIVNDFQKGDIAEGYSVSREKKESFPLTVTSAQKNPTAFYLCASSISQGVTYEQYFGPGTRLTVT.

This sequence joins TRBV5-5 and TRBJ1-4, with 7 bases aligning to TRBD1. The length of the CDR3 is 17 residues. Per germline, CDR1 SGHKS and CDR2 YYEKEE (reference sequence). J lost 2 bases, V lost 3 bases, and 10 bases had no gene match. This CDR3 reads CASSSYRGGYTNEKLFF. The CDR3 DNA reads TGTGCCAGCAGCTCGTACAGGGGCGGATACACTAATGAAAAACTGTTTTTT.

The gene calls are TRBV20-1 and TRBJ1-1; TRBD1 matches 10 bases. CDR1 is DFQATT and CDR2 is SNEGSKA in the germline V gene (reference sequence). CDR3 length equals 11 residues. The junction had 5 bases not matched to a gene; V was cut back by 5 bases and J by 11 bases. The CDR3 bases are TGCAGTGCTGACAGGGGGCAGAGCGCTTTCTTT. It specifies CSADRGQSAFF.

The V call is TRBV18, the J call TRBJ1-5, with 9 bases fitting TRBD1. Germline V CDR1 and CDR2: KGHSH, LQKENI. V lost 4 bases to trimming and J lost 1 base; unmatched junction nucleotides: 2. CDR3 length: 15 residues. The CDR3 reads CASSLGTGSNQPQHF. CDR3 DNA: TGTGCCAGCTCACTGGGGACAGGGAGCAATCAGCCCCAGCATTTT.